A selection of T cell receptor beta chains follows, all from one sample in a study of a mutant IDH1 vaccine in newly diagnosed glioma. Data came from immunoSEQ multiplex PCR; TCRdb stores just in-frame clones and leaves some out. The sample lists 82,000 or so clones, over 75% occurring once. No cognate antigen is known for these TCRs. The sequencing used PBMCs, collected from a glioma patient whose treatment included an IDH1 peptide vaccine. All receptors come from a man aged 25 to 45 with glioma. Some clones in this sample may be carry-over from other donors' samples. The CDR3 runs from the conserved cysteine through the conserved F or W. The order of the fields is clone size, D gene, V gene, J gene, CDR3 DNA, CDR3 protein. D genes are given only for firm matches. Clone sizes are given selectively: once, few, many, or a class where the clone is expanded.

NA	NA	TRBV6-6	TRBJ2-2	TGTGCCAGCAGGGCTAGTATCGGGGAGCTGTTTTTT	CASRASIGELFF
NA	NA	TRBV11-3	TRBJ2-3	TGTGCCAGCAGCTTAGAGTCCGAAGATACGCAGTATTTT	CASSLESEDTQYF
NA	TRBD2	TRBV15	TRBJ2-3	TGTGCCACCAGCAGAGACGGGGGGACCTATCCCTCGAATACGCAGTATTTT	CATSRDGGTYPSNTQYF
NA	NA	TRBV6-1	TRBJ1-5	TGTGCCAGCAGTTATCTCCTGGTCGATCAGCCCCAGCATTTT	CASSYLLVDQPQHF
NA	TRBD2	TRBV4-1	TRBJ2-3	TGCGCCAGCAGCCAAGGACTAGCGGGGGGACAAAAAGATACGCAGTATTTT	CASSQGLAGGQKDTQYF
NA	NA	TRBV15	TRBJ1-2	TGTGCCACCAGCAGAGGGGCGGCCTATGGCTACACCTTC	CATSRGAAYGYTF
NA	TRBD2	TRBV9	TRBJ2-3	TGTGCCAGCAGCGTACCTAGCGGGCACAGCACAGATACGCAGTATTTT	CASSVPSGHSTDTQYF
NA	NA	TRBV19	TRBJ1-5	TGTGCCAGTAGTGTGTCGAAAAATCAGCCCCAGCATTTT	CASSVSKNQPQHF
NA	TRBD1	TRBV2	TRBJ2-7	TGTGCCAGCAGTCCCGGGACAGGTTCCTACGAGCAGTACTTC	CASSPGTGSYEQYF
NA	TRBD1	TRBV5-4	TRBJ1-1	TGTGCCAGCAGGATCGAGGGACAGGGAGGCATGAACACTGAAGCTTTCTTT	CASRIEGQGGMNTEAFF
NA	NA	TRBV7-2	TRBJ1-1	TGTGCCAGCAGCTTTACCCAGGGAGACACTGAAGCTTTCTTT	CASSFTQGDTEAFF
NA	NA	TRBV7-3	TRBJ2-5	TGTGCCGAGGCGAGTCAGTGGGAGACCCAGTACTTC	CAEASQWETQYF
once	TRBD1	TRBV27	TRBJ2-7	TGTGCCAGCAGTTCCCTAGACAGGGTTGACGAGCAGTACTTC	CASSSLDRVDEQYF
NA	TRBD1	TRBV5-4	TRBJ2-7	TGTGCCAGCAGCTCGGACAGGGCGGAAGAGCAGTACTTC	CASSSDRAEEQYF
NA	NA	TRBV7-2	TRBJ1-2	TGTGCCAGCAGCTACGACAGACAGGATGGCTACACCTTC	CASSYDRQDGYTF
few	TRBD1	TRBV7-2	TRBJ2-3	TGTGCCAGCAGCTTCGCCGGGACAGGGAGTGCAGATACGCAGTATTTT	CASSFAGTGSADTQYF
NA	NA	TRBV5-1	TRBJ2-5	TGCGCCAGCAGCCGAACAGGAGTTCAAGAGACCCAGTACTTC	CASSRTGVQETQYF
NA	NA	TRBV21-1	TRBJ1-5	TGTGCCAGCAGCTTCCGACAGGGGGCGGGCAATCAGCCCCAGCATTTT	CASSFRQGAGNQPQHF
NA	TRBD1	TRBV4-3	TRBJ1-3	TGCGCCAGCAGCCCACAGGGGGCAAGTGGAAACACCATATATTTT	CASSPQGASGNTIYF
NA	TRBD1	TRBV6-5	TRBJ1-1	TGTGCCAGCAGCCCGGACAGGGTTGAAGCTTTCTTT	CASSPDRVEAFF
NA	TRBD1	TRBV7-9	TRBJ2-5	TGTGCCAGCAGCTTAGTTTACAGGGGAAGTGAGACCCAGTACTTC	CASSLVYRGSETQYF
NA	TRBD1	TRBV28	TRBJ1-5	TGTGCCAGCAGTTGGGACAGGTTCAATCAGCCCCAGCATTTT	CASSWDRFNQPQHF
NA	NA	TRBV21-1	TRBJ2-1	TGTGCCAGCAGCAAGGTCCAGGGCGGGAGGGAGAATGAGCAGTTCTTC	CASSKVQGGRENEQFF